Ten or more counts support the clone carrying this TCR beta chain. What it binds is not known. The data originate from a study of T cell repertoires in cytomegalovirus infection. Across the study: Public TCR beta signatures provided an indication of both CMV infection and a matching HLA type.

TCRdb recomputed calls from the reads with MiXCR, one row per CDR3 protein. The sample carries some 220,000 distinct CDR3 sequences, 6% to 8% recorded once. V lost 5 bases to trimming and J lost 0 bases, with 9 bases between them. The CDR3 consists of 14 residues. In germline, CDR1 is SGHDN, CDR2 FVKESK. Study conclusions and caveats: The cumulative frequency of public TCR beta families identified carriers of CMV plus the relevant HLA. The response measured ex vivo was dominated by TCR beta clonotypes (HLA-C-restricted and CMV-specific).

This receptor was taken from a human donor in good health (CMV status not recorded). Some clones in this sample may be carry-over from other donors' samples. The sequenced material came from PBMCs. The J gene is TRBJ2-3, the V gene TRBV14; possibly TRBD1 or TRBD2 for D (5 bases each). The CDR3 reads CASSGTISTDTQYF. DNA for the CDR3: TGTGCCAGCAGCGGGACGATTAGCACAGATACGCAGTATTTT. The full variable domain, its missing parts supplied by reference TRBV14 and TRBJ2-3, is EAGVTQFPSHSVIEKGQTVTLRCDPISGHDNLYWYRRVMGKEIKFLLHFVKESKQDESGMPNNRFLAERTGGTYSTLKVQPAELEDSGVYFCASSGTISTDTQYFGPGTRLTVL.